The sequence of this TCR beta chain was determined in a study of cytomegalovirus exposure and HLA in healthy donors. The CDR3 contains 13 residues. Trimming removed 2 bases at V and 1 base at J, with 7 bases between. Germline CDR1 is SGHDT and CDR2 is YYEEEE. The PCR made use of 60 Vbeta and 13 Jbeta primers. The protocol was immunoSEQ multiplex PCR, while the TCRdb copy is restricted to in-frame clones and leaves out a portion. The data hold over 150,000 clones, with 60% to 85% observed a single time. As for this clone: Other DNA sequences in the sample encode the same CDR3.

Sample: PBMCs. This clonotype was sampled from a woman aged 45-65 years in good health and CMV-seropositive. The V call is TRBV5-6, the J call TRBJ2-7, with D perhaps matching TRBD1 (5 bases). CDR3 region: CASSLGQSYEQYF. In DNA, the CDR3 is TGTGCCAGCAGCTTAGGACAATCCTACGAGCAGTACTTC. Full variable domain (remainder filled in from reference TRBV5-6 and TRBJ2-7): DAGVTQSPTHLIKTRGQQVTLRCSPKSGHDTVSWYQQALGQGPQFIFQYYEEEERQRGNFPDRFSGHQFPNYSSELNVNALLLGDSALYLCASSLGQSYEQYFGPGTRLTVT.